The 16 T cell receptor beta chains given below trace back to one sample, sequenced in a study of OX40 agonist ivuxolimab in advanced cancers. Library construction relied on the immunoSEQ multiplex PCR assay. TCRdb holds this immuneACCESS table with in-frame rearrangements only. Some clones are missing; in checked studies, unresolved V genes explain under half, and the rest has no known cause. Here the sample has 60,000 to 70,000 clones; more than 75% occur a single time. The top ten clonotypes cover around 4% of the sample. Sequencing used CD4+ or CD8+ T cells sorted from blood, obtained in a trial of the OX40 agonist ivuxolimab. These receptors were obtained from an adult with an advanced solid tumor such as melanoma, head and neck, liver or kidney cancer.

The J gene is TRBJ1-2, the V gene TRBV11-2; TRBD1 might be the D (5 bases). The CDR3 has 16 residues. Between the trimmed V and J ends, which lost 2 bases and 3 bases, there was a span of 16 bases. CDR1 is SGHAT, CDR2 FQNNGV, per germline. The CDR3 loop reads CASSLSRQGRDYGYTF. DNA of the CDR3: TGTGCCAGCAGCTTAAGTAGGCAGGGAAGGGACTATGGCTACACCTTC.

The J gene is TRBJ2-6, the V gene TRBV6-1; no clear D gene. V dropped 4 bases and J dropped 5 bases, with 0 bases sitting between them. Per the germline V gene, CDR1 is MNHNS and CDR2 is SASEGT. The CDR3 has 11 amino acids. CDR3 in DNA: TGTGCCAGCAGTGGGGCCAACGTCCTGACTTTC. It translates to CASSGANVLTF.

The chain is built from TRBV18 and TRBJ2-5; 7 bases are shared with TRBD1. The germline V gene encodes CDR1 KGHSH and CDR2 LQKENI. With V trimmed by 4 bases and J by 2 bases, 1 base remained unmatched. CDR3 length equals 13 residues. The CDR3 loop is CASSQGQQETQYF. DNA of the CDR3: TGTGCCAGCTCACAGGGACAGCAAGAGACCCAGTACTTC.

V usage is TRBV7-9 and J usage is TRBJ2-2, with 7 nucleotides matching TRBD2. Trimming at V came to 1 base and at J to 7 bases, leaving 6 bases not matched to a gene. This CDR3 region has 15 residues. The germline gives CDR1 SEHNR, CDR2 FQNEAQ (reference sequence). This CDR3 reads CASSLGEGRLGELFF. For the CDR3, the DNA is TGTGCCAGCAGCTTAGGGGAGGGCCGGCTCGGGGAGCTGTTTTTT.

The chain uses TRBV7-2 and TRBJ1-5; 8 bases fit TRBD1. Germline V gives CDR1 SGHTA, CDR2 FQGNSA. This CDR3 spans 14 amino acids. V gave up 5 bases and J gave up 6 bases; unmatched junction bases: 6. DNA of the CDR3: TGTGCCAGCAGCAACGCAGGGGGCTTTCAGCCCCAGCATTTT. The encoded protein is CASSNAGGFQPQHF.

The CDR3 here is CASSLYRDFTSNEQFF. The CDR3 DNA reads TGTGCCAGCAGTTTATACAGGGACTTTACGTCCAATGAGCAGTTCTTC. J is TRBJ2-1 and V is TRBV28; D is tentatively TRBD1 or TRBD2 (6 bases each). The CDR3 is made up of 16 amino acids. With 1 base removed from V and 6 bases from J, the gap between germline ends came to 16 bases. Germline CDR1 and CDR2: MDHEN and SYDVKM.

The chain links TRBV6-5 to TRBJ2-5, with D maybe TRBD2 (5 bases). V lost 3 bases to trimming and J lost 4 bases, with 15 bases between them. Germline V gene lookup returns CDR1 MNHEY and CDR2 SVGAGI. The CDR3 runs 15 residues. CDR3 DNA sequence: TGTGCCAGCAGTTATACCCTAACTAGTTTAGAGACCCAGTACTTC. It specifies CASSYTLTSLETQYF.

The CDR3 region has the DNA TGTGCCAGCACCCTGGGGGGGACTACAGGCACCGGGGAGCTGTTTTTT. The encoded protein is CASTLGGTTGTGELFF. The rearrangement uses TRBV28 and TRBJ2-2; 7 bases line up with TRBD2. The CDR3 totals 16 residues. The germline gives CDR1 MDHEN, CDR2 SYDVKM. With 7 bases clipped from V and 4 bases from J, the junction kept 12 bases outside the gene matches.

V and J are TRBV27 and TRBJ1-1, with TRBD1 identical over 7 bases. The V gene's germline CDR1 is MNHEY and CDR2 SMNVEV (reference sequence). V was clipped by 2 bases and J by 7 bases; unmatched bases: 1. The CDR3 covers 12 residues. The CDR3 sequence: CASSLQGGEAFF. The CDR3 DNA sequence: TGTGCCAGCAGTTTACAGGGGGGTGAAGCTTTCTTT.

The chain has TRBV4-1 and TRBJ2-7; 7 bases map to TRBD1. Trimming took 2 bases from V and 0 from J; bases not matched to a gene: 4. This CDR3 contains 15 residues. CDR1 is MGHRA and CDR2 is YSYEKL in the germline V gene. As DNA, the CDR3 is TGCGCCAGCAGCCAACAAGACAGGGACTCCTACGAGCAGTACTTC. Amino acid sequence: CASSQQDRDSYEQYF.

This clone is classed as medium-sized (0.01 to 0.1%). The chain uses TRBV6-5 and TRBJ2-2, with D perhaps matching TRBD1 (6 bases). CDR1 is MNHEY and CDR2 is SVGAGI in the germline V gene. Trimming stripped 7 bases from V and 4 bases from J, with 13 bases between. CDR3 size: 14 residues. This CDR3 is CASKQGGGTGELFF. The CDR3 nucleotides are TGTGCCAGCAAGCAAGGGGGTGGCACCGGGGAGCTGTTTTTT.

The chain uses TRBV5-6 and TRBJ1-2; D gene unclear. Germline V gives CDR1 SGHDT, CDR2 YYEEEE. CDR3 length: 11 residues. V was cut by 3 bases and J by 7 bases, with 7 bases left in between. The CDR3 here is CASSYGFGYTF. CDR3 coding DNA: TGTGCCAGCAGCTACGGTTTTGGCTACACCTTC.

V is TRBV6-5 and J is TRBJ1-2, with 7 bases matching TRBD1. This CDR3 contains 15 residues. Germline lookup yields CDR1 MNHEY and CDR2 SVGAGI. J lost 5 bases, V lost 0 bases, and 6 bases had no gene match. CDR3 nucleotides: TGTGCCAGCAGTTACTCGGCGCAGGGGGATTATGGCTACACCTTC. This translates into CASSYSAQGDYGYTF.

The chain links TRBV19 to TRBJ2-2; 9 nucleotides agree with TRBD2. The length of the CDR3 is 16 residues. With 5 bases clipped from V and 3 bases from J, the junction kept 7 bases outside the gene matches. The germline V gene has CDR1 LNHDA and CDR2 SQIVND (reference sequence). The CDR3: CASSPSGRTYTGELFF. The CDR3 DNA is TGTGCCAGTAGTCCGAGCGGGAGGACCTACACCGGGGAGCTGTTTTTT.

The J gene is TRBJ2-5, the V gene TRBV6-5, with D possibly TRBD1 on 6 matching bases. This CDR3 comprises 15 residues. Trimming shortened V by 6 bases and J by 3 bases, and 17 bases separated the two germline ends. Per the germline V gene, CDR1 is MNHEY and CDR2 is SVGAGI. The CDR3 bases are TGTGCCAGCAGACCCTACAGGGTGGTAGAAGAGACCCAGTACTTC. This sequence encodes CASRPYRVVEETQYF.

V is TRBV4-1 and J is TRBJ2-3; 9 bases match TRBD2. The CDR3 length is 18 residues. The germline gives CDR1 MGHRA, CDR2 YSYEKL. The V and J ends lost 0 bases and 2 bases, in that order; junction bases with no gene match: 9. CDR3 residues: CASSQDISAGGVTDTQYF. The CDR3, as DNA: TGCGCCAGCAGCCAAGACATTTCAGCGGGGGGAGTCACAGATACGCAGTATTTT.